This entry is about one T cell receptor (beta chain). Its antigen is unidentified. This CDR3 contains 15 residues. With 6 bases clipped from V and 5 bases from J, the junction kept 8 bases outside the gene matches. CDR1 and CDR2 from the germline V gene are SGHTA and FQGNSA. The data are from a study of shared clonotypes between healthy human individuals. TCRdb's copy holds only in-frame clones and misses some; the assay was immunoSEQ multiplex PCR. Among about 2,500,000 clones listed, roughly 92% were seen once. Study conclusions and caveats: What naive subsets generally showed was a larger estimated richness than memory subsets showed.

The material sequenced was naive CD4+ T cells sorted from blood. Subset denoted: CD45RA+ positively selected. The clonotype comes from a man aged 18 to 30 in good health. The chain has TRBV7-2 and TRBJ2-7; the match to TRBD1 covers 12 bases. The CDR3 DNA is TGTGCCAGCAGACCCGGGACAGGGGGCTTAGACGAGCAGTACTTC. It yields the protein CASRPGTGGLDEQYF.